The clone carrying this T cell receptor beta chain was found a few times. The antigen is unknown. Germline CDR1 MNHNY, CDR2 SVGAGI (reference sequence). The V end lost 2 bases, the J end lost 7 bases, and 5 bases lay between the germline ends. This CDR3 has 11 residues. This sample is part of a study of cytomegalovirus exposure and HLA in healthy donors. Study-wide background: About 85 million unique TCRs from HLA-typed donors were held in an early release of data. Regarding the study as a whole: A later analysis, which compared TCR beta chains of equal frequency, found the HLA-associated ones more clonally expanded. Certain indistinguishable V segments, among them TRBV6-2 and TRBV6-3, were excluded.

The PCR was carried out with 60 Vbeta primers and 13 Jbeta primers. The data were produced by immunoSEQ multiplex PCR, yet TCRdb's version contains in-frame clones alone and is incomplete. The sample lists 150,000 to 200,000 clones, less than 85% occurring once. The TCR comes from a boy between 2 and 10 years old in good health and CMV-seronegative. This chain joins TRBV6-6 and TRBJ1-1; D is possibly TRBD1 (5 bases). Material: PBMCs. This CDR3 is CASSYDSEAFF. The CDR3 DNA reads TGTGCCAGCAGTTACGACAGTGAAGCTTTCTTT.